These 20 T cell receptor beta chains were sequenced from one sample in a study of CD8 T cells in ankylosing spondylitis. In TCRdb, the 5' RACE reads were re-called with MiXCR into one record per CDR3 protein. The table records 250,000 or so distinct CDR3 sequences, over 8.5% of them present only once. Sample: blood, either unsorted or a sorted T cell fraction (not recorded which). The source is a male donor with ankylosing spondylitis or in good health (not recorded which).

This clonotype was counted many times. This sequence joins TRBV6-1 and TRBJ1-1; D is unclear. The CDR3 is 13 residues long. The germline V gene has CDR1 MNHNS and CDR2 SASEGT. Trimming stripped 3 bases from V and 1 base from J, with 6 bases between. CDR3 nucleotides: TGTGCCAGCAGTGAGAACAGGAACACTGAAGCTTTCTTT. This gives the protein CASSENRNTEAFF.

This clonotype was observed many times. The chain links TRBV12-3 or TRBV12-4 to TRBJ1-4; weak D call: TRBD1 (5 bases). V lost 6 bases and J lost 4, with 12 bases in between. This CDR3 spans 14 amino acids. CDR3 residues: CASSRDGHNEKLFF. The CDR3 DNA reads TGTGCCAGCAGCCGGGACGGGCATAATGAAAAACTGTTTTTT.

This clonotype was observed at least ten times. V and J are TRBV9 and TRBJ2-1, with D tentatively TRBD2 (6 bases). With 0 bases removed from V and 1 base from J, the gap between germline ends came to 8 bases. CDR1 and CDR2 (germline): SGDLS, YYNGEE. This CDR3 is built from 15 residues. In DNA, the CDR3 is TGTGCCAGCAGCGTAGACGGGGGTTCCTACAATGAGCAGTTCTTC. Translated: CASSVDGGSYNEQFF.

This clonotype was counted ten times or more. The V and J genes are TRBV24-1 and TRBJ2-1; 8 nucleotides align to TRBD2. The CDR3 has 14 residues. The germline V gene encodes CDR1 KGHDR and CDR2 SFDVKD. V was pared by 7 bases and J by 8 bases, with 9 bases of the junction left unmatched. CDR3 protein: CATSRTSLYDEQFF. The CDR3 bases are TGTGCCACCAGCCGGACTAGCTTGTACGATGAGCAGTTCTTC.

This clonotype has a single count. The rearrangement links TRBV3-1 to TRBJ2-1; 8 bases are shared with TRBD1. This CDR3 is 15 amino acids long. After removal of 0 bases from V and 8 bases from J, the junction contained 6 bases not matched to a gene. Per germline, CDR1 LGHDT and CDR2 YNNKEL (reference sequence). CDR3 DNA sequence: TGTGCCAGCAGCCAAGAGGACAGGGATATCGATGAGCAGTTCTTC. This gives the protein CASSQEDRDIDEQFF.

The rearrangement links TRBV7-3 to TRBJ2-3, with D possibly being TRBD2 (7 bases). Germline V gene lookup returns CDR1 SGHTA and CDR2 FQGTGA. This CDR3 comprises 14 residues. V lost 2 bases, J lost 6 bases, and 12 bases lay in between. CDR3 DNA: TGTGCCAGCAGCTTAGCGGGGGCGGGTGATACGCAGTATTTT. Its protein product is CASSLAGAGDTQYF.

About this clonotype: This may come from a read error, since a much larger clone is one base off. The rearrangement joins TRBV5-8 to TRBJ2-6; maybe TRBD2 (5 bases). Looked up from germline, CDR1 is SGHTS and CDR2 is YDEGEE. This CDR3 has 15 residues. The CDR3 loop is CVSSLRADGANVLTF. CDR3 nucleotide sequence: TGTGTCAGCAGCTTGAGGGCGGATGGGGCCAACGTCCTGACTTTC.

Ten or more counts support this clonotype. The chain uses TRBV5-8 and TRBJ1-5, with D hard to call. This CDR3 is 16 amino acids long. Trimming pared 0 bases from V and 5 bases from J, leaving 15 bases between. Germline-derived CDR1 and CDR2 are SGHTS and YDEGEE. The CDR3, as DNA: TGTGCCAGCAGCTTGGAGTGGCCTCAGGTTTATCAGCCCCAGCATTTT. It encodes CASSLEWPQVYQPQHF.

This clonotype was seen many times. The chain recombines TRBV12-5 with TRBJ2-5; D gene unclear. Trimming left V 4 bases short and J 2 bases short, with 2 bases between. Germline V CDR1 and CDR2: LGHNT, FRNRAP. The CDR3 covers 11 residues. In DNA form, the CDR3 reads TGTGCTAGTGGTTATCAAGAGACCCAGTACTTC. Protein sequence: CASGYQETQYF.

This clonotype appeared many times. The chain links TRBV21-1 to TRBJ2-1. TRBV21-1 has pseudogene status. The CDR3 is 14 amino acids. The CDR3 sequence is CASSKVYRPNEQFF. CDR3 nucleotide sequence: TGTGCCAGCAGCAAAGTTTACAGACCCAATGAGCAGTTCTTC.

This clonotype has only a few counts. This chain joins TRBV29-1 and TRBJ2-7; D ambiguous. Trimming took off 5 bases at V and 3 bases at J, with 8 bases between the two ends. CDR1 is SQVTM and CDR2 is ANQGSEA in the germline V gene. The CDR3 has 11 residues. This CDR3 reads CSVRLDYEQYF. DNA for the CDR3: TGCAGCGTTCGACTTGACTACGAGCAGTACTTC.

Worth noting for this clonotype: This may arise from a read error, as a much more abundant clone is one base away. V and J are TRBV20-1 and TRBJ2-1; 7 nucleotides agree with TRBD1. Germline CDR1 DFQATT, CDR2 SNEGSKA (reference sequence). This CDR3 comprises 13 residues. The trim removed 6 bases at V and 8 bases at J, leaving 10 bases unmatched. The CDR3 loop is CSAEKAGGDEQFF. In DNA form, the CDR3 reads TGCAGTGCCGAGAAGGCAGGGGGTGATGAGCAGTTCTTC.

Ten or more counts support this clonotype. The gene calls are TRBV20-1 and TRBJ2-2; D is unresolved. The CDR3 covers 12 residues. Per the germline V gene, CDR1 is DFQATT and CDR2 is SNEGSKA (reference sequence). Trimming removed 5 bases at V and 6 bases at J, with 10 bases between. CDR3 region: CSALFLSGELFF. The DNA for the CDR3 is TGCAGTGCTTTATTTCTTTCCGGGGAGCTGTTTTTT.

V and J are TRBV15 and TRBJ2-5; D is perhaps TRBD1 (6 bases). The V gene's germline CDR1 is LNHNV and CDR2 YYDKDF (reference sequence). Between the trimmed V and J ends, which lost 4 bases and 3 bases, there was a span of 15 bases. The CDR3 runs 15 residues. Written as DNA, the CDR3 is TGTGCCACCAGCAAACGCAGGGGTTCGGAAGAGACCCAGTACTTC. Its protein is CATSKRRGSEETQYF.

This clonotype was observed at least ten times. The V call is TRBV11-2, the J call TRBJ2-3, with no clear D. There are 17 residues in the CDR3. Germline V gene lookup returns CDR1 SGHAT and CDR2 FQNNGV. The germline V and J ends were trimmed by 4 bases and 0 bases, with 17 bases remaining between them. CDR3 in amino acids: CASSSSRNPMSTDTQYF. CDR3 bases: TGTGCCAGCAGCTCCTCCAGAAATCCTATGAGCACAGATACGCAGTATTTT.

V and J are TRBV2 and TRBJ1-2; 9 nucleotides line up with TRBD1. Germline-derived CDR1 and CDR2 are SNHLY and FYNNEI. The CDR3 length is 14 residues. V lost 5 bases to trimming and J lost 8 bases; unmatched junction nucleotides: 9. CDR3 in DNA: TGTGCCAGCAGTATACAGGGGGCAGTCAAAGGCTACACCTTC. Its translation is CASSIQGAVKGYTF. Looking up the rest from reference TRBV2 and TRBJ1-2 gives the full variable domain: EPEVTQTPSHQVTQMGQEVILRCVPISNHLYFYWYRQILGQKVEFLVSFYNNEISEKSEIFDDQFSVERPDGSNFTLKIRSTKLEDSAMYFCASSIQGAVKGYTFGSGTRLTVV.

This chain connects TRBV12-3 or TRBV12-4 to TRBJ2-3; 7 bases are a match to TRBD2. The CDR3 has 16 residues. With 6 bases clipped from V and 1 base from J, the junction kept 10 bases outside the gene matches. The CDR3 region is CASSLGGGWGTDTQYF. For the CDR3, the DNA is TGTGCCAGCAGCCTGGGCGGGGGATGGGGCACAGATACGCAGTATTTT.

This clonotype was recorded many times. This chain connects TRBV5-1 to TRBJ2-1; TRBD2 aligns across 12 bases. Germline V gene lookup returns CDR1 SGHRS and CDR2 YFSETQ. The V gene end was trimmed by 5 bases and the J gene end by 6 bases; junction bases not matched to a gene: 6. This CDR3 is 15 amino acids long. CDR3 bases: TGCGCCAGCAGTCCGACTAGCGGGGGAACCAATGAGCAGTTCTTC. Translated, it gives CASSPTSGGTNEQFF.

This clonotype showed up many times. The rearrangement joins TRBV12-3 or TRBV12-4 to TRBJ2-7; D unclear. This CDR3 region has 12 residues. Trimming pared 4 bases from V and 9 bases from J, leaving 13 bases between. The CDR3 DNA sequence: TGTGCCAGCAGTTCCTCAACCCAGGTGCAGTACTTC. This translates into CASSSSTQVQYF.

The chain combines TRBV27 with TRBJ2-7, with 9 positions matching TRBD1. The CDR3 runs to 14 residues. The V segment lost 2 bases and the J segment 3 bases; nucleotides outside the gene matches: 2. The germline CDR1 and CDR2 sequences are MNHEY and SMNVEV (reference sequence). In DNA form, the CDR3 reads TGTGCCAGCAGTTTAAGGGGACAGGGCTACGAGCAGTACTTC. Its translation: CASSLRGQGYEQYF.